This T cell receptor (beta chain) was profiled in a study of OX40 agonist ivuxolimab in advanced cancers. From germline, CDR1 is LNHDA and CDR2 SQIVND (reference sequence). The CDR3 sequence is 15 residues long. V gave up 8 bases and J gave up 2 bases, with 18 bases separating them. TCRdb keeps only in-frame clones here, not all; method: immunoSEQ multiplex PCR. The repertoire holds 73,000 or so clones, with about nine tenths as singletons. This clone was detected once. This material consisted of CD4+ or CD8+ T cells sorted from blood, taken in a trial of the OX40 agonist ivuxolimab. This TCR was recovered from an adult with an advanced solid tumor such as melanoma, head and neck, liver or kidney cancer. This chain links TRBV19 with TRBJ2-5, with TRBD2 as a possible D gene (6 bases). The CDR3 sequence is CASAKSLARQETQYF. The CDR3 region has the DNA TGTGCCAGTGCAAAGTCACTAGCTCGTCAAGAGACCCAGTACTTC.